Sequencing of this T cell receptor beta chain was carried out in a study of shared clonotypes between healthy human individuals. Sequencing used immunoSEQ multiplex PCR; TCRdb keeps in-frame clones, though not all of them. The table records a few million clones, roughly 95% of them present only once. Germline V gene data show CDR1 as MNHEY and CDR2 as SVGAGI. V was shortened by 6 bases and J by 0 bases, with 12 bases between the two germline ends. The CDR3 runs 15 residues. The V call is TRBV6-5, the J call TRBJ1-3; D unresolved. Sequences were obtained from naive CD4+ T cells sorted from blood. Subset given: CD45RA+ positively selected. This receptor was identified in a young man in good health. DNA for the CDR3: TGTGCCAGCAGCCAAACAAGAACCTCTGGAAACACCATATATTTT. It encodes CASSQTRTSGNTIYF.